The 17 T cell receptor beta chains reported below all come from one sample, sequenced in a study of graft-versus-host responses after intestinal transplantation. Clones were read by immunoSEQ multiplex PCR, and TCRdb kept only the in-frame ones, dropping some. The sample records tens of thousands of clones, approximately 94% being singletons. No antigen has been identified for these receptors. The starting material was unstimulated CD8+ T cells sorted from spleen or lymph node cells, obtained before intestinal transplant. The receptors were sampled from a human donor who received an intestinal transplant.

This chain joins TRBV7-2 and TRBJ2-6; 10 bases fit TRBD1. Trimming removed 1 base from V and 2 bases from J; junction bases left unmatched: 8. The CDR3 extends over 19 amino acids. CDR1 is SGHTA, CDR2 FQGNSA, per germline. CDR3 residues: CASSLVGDRGGPGANVLTF. Written as DNA, the CDR3 is TGTGCCAGCAGCTTAGTAGGGGACAGGGGAGGGCCTGGGGCCAACGTCCTGACTTTC.

V gene TRBV4-3 combines with J gene TRBJ1-1; D is undetermined. Germline V gene lookup returns CDR1 LGHNA and CDR2 YSLEER. Trimming shortened V by 4 bases and J by 0 bases, and 9 bases separated the two germline ends. The CDR3 has 14 residues. CDR3 in DNA: TGCGCCAGCAGCCCGGGGTCTATGAACACTGAAGCTTTCTTT. Its protein product is CASSPGSMNTEAFF.

V gene TRBV29-1 combines with J gene TRBJ1-5, with 7 bases that match TRBD1. Germline V lookup: CDR1 SQVTM, CDR2 ANQGSEA. The CDR3 has 15 residues. V shed 3 bases, J shed 7 bases, and the junction held 12 bases outside the gene matches. CDR3 protein: CSVESEEGGEQPQHF. The CDR3 nucleotides read TGCAGCGTTGAGAGCGAGGAAGGGGGCGAACAGCCCCAGCATTTT.

The chain uses TRBV7-9 and TRBJ2-3; TRBD2 agrees at 10 bases. V lost 2 bases to trimming and J lost 0 bases; unmatched junction nucleotides: 8. There are 18 residues in the CDR3. Per germline, CDR1 SEHNR and CDR2 FQNEAQ (reference sequence). CDR3 nucleotides: TGTGCCAGCAGCTTACCGGAAGGACTAGCGGTGAGCACAGATACGCAGTATTTT. This encodes CASSLPEGLAVSTDTQYF.

The chain couples TRBV6-5 to TRBJ1-1; no definite D call. Looked up from germline, CDR1 is MNHEY and CDR2 is SVGAGI. V lost 0 bases to trimming and J lost 3 bases, with 5 bases between them. CDR3 size: 13 residues. CDR3: CASSYSLYTEAFF. The CDR3 DNA reads TGTGCCAGCAGTTACTCTCTTTACACTGAAGCTTTCTTT.

The chain carries TRBV9 and TRBJ2-5, with D possibly TRBD1 on 6 matching bases. The V end was cut by 0 bases, the J end by 5 bases, with 14 bases between. The CDR3 contains 15 residues. The germline V gene has CDR1 SGDLS and CDR2 YYNGEE. The CDR3 DNA reads as TGTGCCAGCAGCGTAGGAAGGGACACACCGGAGACCCAGTACTTC. Protein product: CASSVGRDTPETQYF.

The chain uses TRBV30 and TRBJ2-6; D might be TRBD2 (6 bases). V was clipped by 5 bases and J by 12 bases, with 17 bases between them. The CDR3 extends over 13 amino acids. From germline, CDR1 is GTSNPN and CDR2 SVGIG (reference sequence). CDR3 DNA sequence: TGTGCCTGGGACGGCAGGGAGGTCGGCGTCCTGACTTTC. Translating it yields CAWDGREVGVLTF.

This chain links TRBV15 with TRBJ1-5; the D gene is possibly TRBD1 (5 bases). This CDR3 spans 13 amino acids. The V end was cut by 8 bases, the J end by 7 bases, with 15 bases between. Germline-derived CDR1 and CDR2 are LNHNV and YYDKDF (reference sequence). CDR3: CATLGGIGQPQHF. CDR3 coding DNA: TGTGCCACCCTGGGGGGGATAGGGCAGCCCCAGCATTTT.

The rearrangement joins TRBV30 to TRBJ2-7; no clear D. Germline V gives CDR1 GTSNPN, CDR2 SVGIG (reference sequence). The V and J ends lost 0 bases and 0 bases respectively, with 6 bases between them. The CDR3 covers 13 residues. CDR3 in amino acids: CAWSVSYSYEQYF. In nucleotides, the CDR3 is TGTGCCTGGAGTGTATCGTACTCCTACGAGCAGTACTTC.

This clone was observed a single time. J is TRBJ2-2 and V is TRBV4-3, with unresolved D. The ends were cut back, 1 base at V and 5 bases at J, with 5 bases in the middle. Per the germline V gene, CDR1 is LGHNA and CDR2 is YSLEER. The CDR3 extends over 13 amino acids. CDR3: CASSQVQTGELFF. CDR3 sequence (DNA): TGCGCCAGCAGCCAAGTCCAGACCGGGGAGCTGTTTTTT.

This chain uses TRBV7-9 with TRBJ1-1, with TRBD1 as a possible D gene (5 bases). With 3 bases removed from V and 6 bases from J, the gap between germline ends came to 17 bases. CDR1 and CDR2 (germline): SEHNR, FQNEAQ (reference sequence). This CDR3 is built from 15 residues. The CDR3 nucleotides read TGTGCCAGCAGCTTTGTCCGGGGGGGAAGCGCTGAAGCTTTCTTT. This sequence encodes CASSFVRGGSAEAFF.

The CDR3 nucleotides are TGTGCCAGCAGCTTAAATAGCGGGGGGGCCGGCACAGATACGCAGTATTTT. Its translation is CASSLNSGGAGTDTQYF. The rearrangement uses TRBV11-2 and TRBJ2-3; 11 bases are a match to TRBD2. This CDR3 contains 17 residues. Germline V gene sequence: CDR1 SGHAT, CDR2 FQNNGV. The ends lost 2 bases at V and 1 base at J; junction bases unmatched: 5.

The chain is built from TRBV19 and TRBJ2-1; 10 nucleotides agree with TRBD1. The CDR3 sequence is 16 residues long. Germline V gives CDR1 LNHDA, CDR2 SQIVND (reference sequence). The V segment lost 5 bases and the J segment 7 bases; nucleotides outside the gene matches: 11. Here the CDR3 reads CASSFVWGTGVNEQFF. CDR3 DNA: TGTGCCAGTAGTTTCGTTTGGGGGACAGGGGTAAATGAGCAGTTCTTC. Looking up the rest from reference TRBV19 and TRBJ2-1 gives the full variable domain: DGGITQSPKYLFRKEGQNVTLSCEQNLNHDAMYWYRQDPGQGLRLIYYSQIVNDFQKGDIAEGYSVSREKKESFPLTVTSAQKNPTAFYLCASSFVWGTGVNEQFFGPGTRLTVL.

As regards this clone: This sample also contains other DNA sequences that code for the same CDR3. This chain joins TRBV19 and TRBJ1-6, with D perhaps matching TRBD1 (5 bases). Germline loops: CDR1 LNHDA, CDR2 SQIVND (reference sequence). This CDR3 comprises 14 residues. V was clipped by 2 bases and J by 6 bases, with 8 bases between them. As DNA, the CDR3 is TGTGCCAGTAGTATACAGGGAGGTAATTCACCCCTCCACTTT. Amino acids: CASSIQGGNSPLHF.

J is TRBJ2-7 and V is TRBV14; 11 bases map to TRBD1. The germline V gene has CDR1 SGHDN and CDR2 FVKESK. The CDR3 is 17 residues long. V trimming: 4 bases; J trimming: 0 bases; junction bases outside the gene matches: 8. CDR3 amino acids: CASSPSRDRGDSYEQYF. The CDR3 DNA is TGTGCCAGCAGCCCGAGCCGGGACAGGGGGGACTCCTACGAGCAGTACTTC.

The rearrangement links TRBV6-6 to TRBJ2-7; tentatively, D is TRBD2 (5 bases). Germline lookup yields CDR1 MNHNY and CDR2 SVGAGI (reference sequence). The V end lost 1 base, the J end lost 3 bases, and 13 bases lay between the germline ends. The CDR3 contains 15 residues. The CDR3 DNA sequence: TGTGCCAGCAGTTACTTAAGCAACGGGGACTACGAGCAGTACTTC. It yields the protein CASSYLSNGDYEQYF.

The rearrangement links TRBV7-7 to TRBJ2-7, with D possibly being TRBD1 (5 bases). The CDR3 is 14 amino acids. Germline lookup yields CDR1 SSHAT and CDR2 FNYEAQ (reference sequence). The ends were cut back, 2 bases at V and 9 bases at J, with 17 bases in the middle. The CDR3 DNA is TGTGCCAGCAGCTTAAGGAGATCAGGGAAAGGGCAGTACTTC. Its protein is CASSLRRSGKGQYF.